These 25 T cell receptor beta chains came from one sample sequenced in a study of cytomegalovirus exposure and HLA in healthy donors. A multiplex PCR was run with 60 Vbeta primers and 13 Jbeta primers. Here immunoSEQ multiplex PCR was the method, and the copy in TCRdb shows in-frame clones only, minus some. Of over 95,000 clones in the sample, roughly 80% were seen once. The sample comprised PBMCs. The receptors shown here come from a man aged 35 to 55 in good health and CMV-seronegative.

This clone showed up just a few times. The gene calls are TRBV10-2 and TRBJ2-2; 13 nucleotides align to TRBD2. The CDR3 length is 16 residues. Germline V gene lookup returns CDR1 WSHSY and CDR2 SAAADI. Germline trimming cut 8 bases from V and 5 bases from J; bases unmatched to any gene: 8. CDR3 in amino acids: CASLKEGLAGTGELFF. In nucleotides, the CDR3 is TGCGCCAGCCTAAAGGAGGGACTAGCGGGGACCGGGGAGCTGTTTTTT.

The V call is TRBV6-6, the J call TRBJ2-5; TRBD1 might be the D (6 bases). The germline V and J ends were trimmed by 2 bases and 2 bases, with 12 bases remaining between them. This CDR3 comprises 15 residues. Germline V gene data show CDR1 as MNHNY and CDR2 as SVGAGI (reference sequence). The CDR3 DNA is TGTGCCAGCAGTTACCCGGGACACCAGCAAGAGACCCAGTACTTC. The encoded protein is CASSYPGHQQETQYF.

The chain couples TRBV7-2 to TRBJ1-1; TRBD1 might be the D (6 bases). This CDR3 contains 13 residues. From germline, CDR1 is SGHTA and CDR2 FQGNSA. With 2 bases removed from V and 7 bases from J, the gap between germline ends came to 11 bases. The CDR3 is CASSLPGAVEAFF. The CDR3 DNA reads TGTGCCAGCAGCTTACCAGGGGCAGTTGAAGCTTTCTTT.

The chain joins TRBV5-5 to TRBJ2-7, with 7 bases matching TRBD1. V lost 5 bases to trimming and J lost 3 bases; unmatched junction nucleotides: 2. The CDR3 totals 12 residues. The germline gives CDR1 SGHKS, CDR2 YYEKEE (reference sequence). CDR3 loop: CASRRDSYEQYF. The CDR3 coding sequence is TGTGCCAGCAGACGGGACAGCTACGAGCAGTACTTC.

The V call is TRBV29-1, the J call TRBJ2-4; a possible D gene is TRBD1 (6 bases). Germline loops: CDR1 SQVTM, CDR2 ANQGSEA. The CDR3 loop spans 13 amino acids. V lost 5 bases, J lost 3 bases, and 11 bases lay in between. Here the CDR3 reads CSVPDRNKNIQYF. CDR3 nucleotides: TGCAGCGTTCCGGACAGAAACAAAAACATTCAGTACTTC.

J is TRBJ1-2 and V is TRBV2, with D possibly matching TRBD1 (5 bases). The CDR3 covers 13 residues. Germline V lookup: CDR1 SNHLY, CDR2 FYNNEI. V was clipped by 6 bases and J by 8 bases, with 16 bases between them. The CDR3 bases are TGTGCCAGCAGAAAGACAGATTATGAGGGCTACACCTTC. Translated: CASRKTDYEGYTF.

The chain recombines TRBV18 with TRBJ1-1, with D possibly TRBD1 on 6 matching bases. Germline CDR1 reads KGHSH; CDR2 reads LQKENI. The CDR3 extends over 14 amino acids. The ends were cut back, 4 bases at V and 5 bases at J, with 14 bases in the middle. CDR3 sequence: CASSQQGRGTEAFF. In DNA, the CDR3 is TGTGCCAGCTCACAACAGGGAAGGGGGACTGAAGCTTTCTTT.

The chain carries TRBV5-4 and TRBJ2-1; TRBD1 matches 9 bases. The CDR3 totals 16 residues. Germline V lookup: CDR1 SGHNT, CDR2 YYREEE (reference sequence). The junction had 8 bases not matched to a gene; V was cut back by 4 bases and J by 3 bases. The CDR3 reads CASSAGTGGSYNEQFF. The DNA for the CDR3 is TGTGCCAGCAGCGCGGGAACAGGGGGCAGCTACAATGAGCAGTTCTTC.

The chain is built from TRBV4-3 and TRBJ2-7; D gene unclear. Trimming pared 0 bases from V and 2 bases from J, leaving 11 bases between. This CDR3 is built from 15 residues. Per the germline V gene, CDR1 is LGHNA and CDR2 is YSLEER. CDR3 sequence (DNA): TGCGCCAGCAGCCAAGATACGCAGTTTACCTACGAGCAGTACTTC. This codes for CASSQDTQFTYEQYF.

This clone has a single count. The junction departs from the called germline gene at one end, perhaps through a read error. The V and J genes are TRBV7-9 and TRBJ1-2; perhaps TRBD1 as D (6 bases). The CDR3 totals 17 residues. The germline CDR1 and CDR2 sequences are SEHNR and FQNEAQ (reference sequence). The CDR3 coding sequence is TGTTCCAGCAGCTCCGGTATTGTTGACAGGTCGAGCTATGGCTACACCTTC. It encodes CSSSSGIVDRSSYGYTF.

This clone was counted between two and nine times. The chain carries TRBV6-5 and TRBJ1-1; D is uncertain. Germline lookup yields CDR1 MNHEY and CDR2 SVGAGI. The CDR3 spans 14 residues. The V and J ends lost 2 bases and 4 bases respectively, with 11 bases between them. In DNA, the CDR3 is TGTGCCAGCAGTTACAACGCCCGCGGCACTGAAGCTTTCTTT. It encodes CASSYNARGTEAFF.

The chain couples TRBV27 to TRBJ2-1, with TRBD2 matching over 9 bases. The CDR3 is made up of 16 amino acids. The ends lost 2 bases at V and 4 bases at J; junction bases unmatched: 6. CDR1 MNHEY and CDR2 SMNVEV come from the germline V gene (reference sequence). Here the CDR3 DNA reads TGTGCCAGCAGTTTAGGGCTAGCGGGGATATACAATGAGCAGTTCTTC. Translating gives CASSLGLAGIYNEQFF.

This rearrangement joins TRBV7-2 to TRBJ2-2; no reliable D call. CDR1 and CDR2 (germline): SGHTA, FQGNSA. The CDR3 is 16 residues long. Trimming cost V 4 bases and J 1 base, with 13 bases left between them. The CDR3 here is CASSSRVVLNTGELFF. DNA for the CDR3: TGTGCCAGCAGCTCCCGGGTCGTGCTGAACACCGGGGAGCTGTTTTTT. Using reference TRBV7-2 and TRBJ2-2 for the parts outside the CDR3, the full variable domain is GAGVSQSPSNKVTEKGKDVELRCDPISGHTALYWYRQSLGQGLEFLIYFQGNSAPDKSGLPSDRFSAERTGGSVSTLTIQRTQQEDSAVYLCASSSRVVLNTGELFFGEGSRLTVL.

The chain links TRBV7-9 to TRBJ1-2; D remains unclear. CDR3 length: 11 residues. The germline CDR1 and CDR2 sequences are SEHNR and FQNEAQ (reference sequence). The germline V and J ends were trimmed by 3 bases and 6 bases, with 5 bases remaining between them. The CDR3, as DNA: TGTGCCAGCAGCTTGAGCGATGGCTACACCTTC. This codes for CASSLSDGYTF.

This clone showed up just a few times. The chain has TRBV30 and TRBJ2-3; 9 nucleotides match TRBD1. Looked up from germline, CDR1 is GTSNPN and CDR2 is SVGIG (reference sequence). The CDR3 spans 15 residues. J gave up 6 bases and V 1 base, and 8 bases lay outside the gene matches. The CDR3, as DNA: TGTGCCTGGAGTGAAGGGACAGGGCTTATGGATACGCAGTATTTT. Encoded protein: CAWSEGTGLMDTQYF. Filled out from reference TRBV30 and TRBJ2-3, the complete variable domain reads SQTIHQWPATLVQPVGSPLSLECTVEGTSNPNLYWYRQAAGRGLQLLFYSVGIGQISSEVPQNLSASRPQDRQFILSSKKLLLSDSGFYLCAWSEGTGLMDTQYFGPGTRLTVL.

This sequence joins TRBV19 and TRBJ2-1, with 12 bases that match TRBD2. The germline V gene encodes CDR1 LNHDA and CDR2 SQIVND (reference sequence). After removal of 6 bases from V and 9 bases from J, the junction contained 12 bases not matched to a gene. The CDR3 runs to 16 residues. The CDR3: CASSHLAGGLSGEQFF. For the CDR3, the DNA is TGTGCCAGTAGCCACCTAGCGGGGGGGCTTAGCGGTGAGCAGTTCTTC. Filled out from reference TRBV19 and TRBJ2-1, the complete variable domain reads DGGITQSPKYLFRKEGQNVTLSCEQNLNHDAMYWYRQDPGQGLRLIYYSQIVNDFQKGDIAEGYSVSREKKESFPLTVTSAQKNPTAFYLCASSHLAGGLSGEQFFGPGTRLTVL.

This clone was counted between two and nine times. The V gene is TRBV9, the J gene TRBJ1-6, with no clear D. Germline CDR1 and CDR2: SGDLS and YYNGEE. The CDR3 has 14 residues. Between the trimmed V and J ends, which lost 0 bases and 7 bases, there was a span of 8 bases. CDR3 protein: CASSVDGGNSPLHF. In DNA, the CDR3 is TGTGCCAGCAGCGTAGACGGCGGAAATTCACCCCTCCACTTT.

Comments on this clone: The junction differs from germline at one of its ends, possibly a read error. CDR3 sequence reads: CSSSLEGGPFF. The CDR3 region has the DNA TGTTCCAGCAGCTTAGAAGGGGGACCTTTCTTT. The V gene is TRBV7-9, the J gene TRBJ1-1, with TRBD1 as a possible D gene (6 bases). Germline V gene data show CDR1 as SEHNR and CDR2 as FQNEAQ (reference sequence). The CDR3 spans 11 residues. Complete variable domain (other parts from reference TRBV7-9 and TRBJ1-1): DTGVSQNPRHKITKRGQNVTFRCDPISEHNRLYWYRQTLGQGPEFLTYFQNEAQLEKSRLLSDRFSAERPKGSFSTLEIQRTEQGDSAMYLCSSSLEGGPFFGQGTRLTVV.

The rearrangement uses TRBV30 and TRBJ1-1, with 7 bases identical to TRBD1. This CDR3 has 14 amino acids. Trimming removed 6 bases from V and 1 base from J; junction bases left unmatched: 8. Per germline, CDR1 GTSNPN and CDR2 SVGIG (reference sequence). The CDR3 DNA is TGTGCCTGCGTACGGGACAGCCGGAACACTGAAGCTTTCTTT. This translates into CACVRDSRNTEAFF. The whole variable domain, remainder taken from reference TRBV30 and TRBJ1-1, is SQTIHQWPATLVQPVGSPLSLECTVEGTSNPNLYWYRQAAGRGLQLLFYSVGIGQISSEVPQNLSASRPQDRQFILSSKKLLLSDSGFYLCACVRDSRNTEAFFGQGTRLTVV.

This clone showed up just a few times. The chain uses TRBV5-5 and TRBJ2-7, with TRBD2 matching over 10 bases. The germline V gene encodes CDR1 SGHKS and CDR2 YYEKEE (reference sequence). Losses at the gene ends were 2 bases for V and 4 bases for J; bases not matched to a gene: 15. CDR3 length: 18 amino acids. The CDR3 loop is CASSFKGLAGAGGYEQYF. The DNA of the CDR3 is TGTGCCAGCAGCTTTAAAGGGCTAGCGGGGGCTGGGGGTTACGAGCAGTACTTC. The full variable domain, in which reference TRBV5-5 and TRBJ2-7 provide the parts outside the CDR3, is DAGVTQSPTHLIKTRGQQVTLRCSPISGHKSVSWYQQVLGQGPQFIFQYYEKEERGRGNFPDRFSARQFPNYSSELNVNALLLGDSALYLCASSFKGLAGAGGYEQYFGPGTRLTVT.

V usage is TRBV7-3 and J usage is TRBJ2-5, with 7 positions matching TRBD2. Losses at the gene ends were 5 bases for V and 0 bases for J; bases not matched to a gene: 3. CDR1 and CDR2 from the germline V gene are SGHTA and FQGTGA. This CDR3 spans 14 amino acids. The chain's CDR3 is CASSPLANQETQYF. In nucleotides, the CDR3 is TGTGCCAGCAGCCCACTAGCGAACCAAGAGACCCAGTACTTC.

CDR3: CASRMTHRGRGKLFF. The CDR3 DNA reads as TGTGCCAGCAGAATGACACACAGGGGGCGAGGAAAACTGTTTTTT. The chain recombines TRBV6-5 with TRBJ1-4; TRBD1 agrees at 9 bases. Germline values: CDR1 MNHEY, CDR2 SVGAGI. After removal of 6 bases from V and 10 bases from J, the junction contained 12 bases not matched to a gene. This CDR3 has 15 amino acids.

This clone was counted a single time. CDR3 nucleotides: TGTGCCAGCAGCTTATCAGGGATCAATGAGCAGTTCTTC. Translating it yields CASSLSGINEQFF. The rearrangement joins TRBV11-2 to TRBJ2-1; D is perhaps TRBD1 (5 bases). CDR3 length: 13 residues. Germline assignment: CDR1 SGHAT and CDR2 FQNNGV. Deletions cut 2 bases from V and 6 bases from J, with 8 bases between.

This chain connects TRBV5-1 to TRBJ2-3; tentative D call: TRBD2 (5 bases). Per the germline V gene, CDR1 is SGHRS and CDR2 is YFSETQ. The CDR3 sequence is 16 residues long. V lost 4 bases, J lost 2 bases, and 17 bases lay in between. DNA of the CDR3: TGCGCCAGCAGCCCGAGGACTGGCGCCAACACAGATACGCAGTATTTT. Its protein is CASSPRTGANTDTQYF.

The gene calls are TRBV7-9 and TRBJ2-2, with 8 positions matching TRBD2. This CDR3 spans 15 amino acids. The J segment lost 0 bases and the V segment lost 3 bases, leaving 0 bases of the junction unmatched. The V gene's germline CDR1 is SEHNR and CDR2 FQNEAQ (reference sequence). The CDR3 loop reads CASSFSGANTGELFF. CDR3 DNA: TGTGCCAGCAGCTTTAGCGGGGCGAACACCGGGGAGCTGTTTTTT.